A selection of T cell receptor beta chains follows, all from one sample in a study of HIV-infected patients and healthy controls. TCRdb independently ran MiXCR on the 5' RACE reads; one entry per CDR3 protein. The repertoire includes around 62,000 distinct CDR3 sequences, 15% to 20% of them detected once, and over 1.1% sits in the top ten. Sequences were obtained from CD4+ T cells from blood. Source of these receptors: a human donor in good health. CDR3s include the opening cysteine and the closing phenylalanine or tryptophan. A D gene is named only where the DNA matches it firmly. Part of the rows lack a size; the others show once, few, many or a class for expanded clones.

TRBV6-5,TRBJ2-1,TRBD2,many,TGTGCCAGCAGTTATGGGACTAGCGGGAGGGGGTATGAGCAGTTCTTC,CASSYGTSGRGYEQFF
TRBV5-5,TRBJ2-2,.,.,TGTGCCAGCAGCTTTCTGGGTCCGGACACCGGGGAGCTGTTTTTT,CASSFLGPDTGELFF
TRBV11-2,TRBJ2-1,.,many,TGTGCCAGCAGCCCCGGGGGCGAGGGGCGGGAGCAGTTCTTC,CASSPGGEGREQFF
TRBV27,TRBJ2-2,.,few,TGTGCCAGCAGTTTAGGGGATTTGGAGGGGAACACCGGGGAGCTGTTTTTT,CASSLGDLEGNTGELFF
TRBV7-2,TRBJ2-5,.,many,TGTGCCAGCAGCTTAGTGAAGAGCGCGGGCGGGGTCCAAGAGACCCAGTACTTC,CASSLVKSAGGVQETQYF
TRBV6-1,TRBJ2-7,.,few,TGTGCCAGCAGTGATGGTTACGAGCAGTACTTC,CASSDGYEQYF
TRBV30,TRBJ1-5,.,few,TGTGCCTGGGCCCCCTCTGCATATAGCAATCAGCCCCAGCATTTT,CAWAPSAYSNQPQHF
TRBV6-2/TRBV6-3,TRBJ2-1,.,.,TGTGCCAGCGGGGCAATAGCGAGGGACAATGAGCAGTTCTTC,CASGAIARDNEQFF
TRBV5-4,TRBJ2-6,TRBD2,few,TGTGCCAGCAGCCCCCCCGGGGGGCTAGCGGGGAGCTCTGGGGCCAACGTCCTGACTTTC,CASSPPGGLAGSSGANVLTF
TRBV3-1,TRBJ2-1,TRBD2,few,TGTGCCAGCAGCCTAGCGGGAGTGTACAATGAGCAGTTCTTC,CASSLAGVYNEQFF